This T cell receptor beta chain was sequenced in a study of T cell responses to AZD1222 COVID-19 vaccine. Germline V gene lookup returns CDR1 WSHSY and CDR2 SAAADI. With 0 bases removed from V and 5 bases from J, the gap between germline ends came to 20 bases. CDR3 length: 17 amino acids. Findings and caveats of the study: Spike-specific TCR breadth rose after two AZD1222 doses, and depth rose as well. Mostly white British, mostly female donors; authors suggested clonal diversity may be underestimated. Variant regions that are unmutated are reportedly the target of nearly half of spike-specific TCRs. Spike was spanned by vaccine-associated CD4 TCRs, with dominance at 160-218 and 743-854.

This clone came up a few times. The antigen is not known. The data were produced by immunoSEQ multiplex PCR, yet TCRdb's version contains in-frame clones alone and is incomplete. The sample consists of approximately 50,000 clones, roughly 85% of them appearing once. The material was peripheral blood, obtained on day 0 of MenACWY control vaccination. This chain uses TRBV10-2 with TRBJ2-7, with D possibly matching TRBD2 (6 bases). This sequence originates from an adult in good health. The CDR3: CASSESTGTLLRDEQYF. The CDR3 DNA reads as TGCGCCAGCAGTGAGTCCACCGGGACTCTACTTCGGGACGAGCAGTACTTC.